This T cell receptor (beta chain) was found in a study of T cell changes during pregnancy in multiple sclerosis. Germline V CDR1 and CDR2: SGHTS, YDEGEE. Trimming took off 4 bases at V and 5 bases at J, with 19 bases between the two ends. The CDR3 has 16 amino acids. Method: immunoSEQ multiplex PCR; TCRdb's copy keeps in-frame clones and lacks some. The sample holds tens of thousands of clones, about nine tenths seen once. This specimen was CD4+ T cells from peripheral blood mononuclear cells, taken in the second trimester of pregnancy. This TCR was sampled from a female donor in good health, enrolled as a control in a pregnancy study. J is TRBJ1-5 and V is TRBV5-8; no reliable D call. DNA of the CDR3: TGTGCCAGCAGCCCAACAAACCGGGGAGCCCATCAGCCCCAGCATTTT. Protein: CASSPTNRGAHQPQHF.